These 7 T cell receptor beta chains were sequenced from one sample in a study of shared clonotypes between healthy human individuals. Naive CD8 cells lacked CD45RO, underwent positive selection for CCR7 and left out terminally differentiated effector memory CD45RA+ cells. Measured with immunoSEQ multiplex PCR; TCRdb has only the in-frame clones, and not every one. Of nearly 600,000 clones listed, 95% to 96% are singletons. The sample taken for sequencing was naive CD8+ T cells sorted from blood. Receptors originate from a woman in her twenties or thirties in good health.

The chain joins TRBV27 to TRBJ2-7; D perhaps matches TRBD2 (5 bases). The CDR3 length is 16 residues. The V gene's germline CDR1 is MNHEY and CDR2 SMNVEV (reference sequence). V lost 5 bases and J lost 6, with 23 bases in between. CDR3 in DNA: TGTGCCAGCAGTCTGCTCACTAGTATGGGCCCATTCGAGCAGTACTTC. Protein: CASSLLTSMGPFEQYF.

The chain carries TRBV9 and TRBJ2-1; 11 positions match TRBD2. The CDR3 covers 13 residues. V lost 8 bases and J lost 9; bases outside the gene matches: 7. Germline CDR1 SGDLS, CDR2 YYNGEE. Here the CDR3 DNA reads TGTGCCAGTCGCCCTAGCGGGAGGCCTGAGCAGTTCTTC. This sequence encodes CASRPSGRPEQFF.

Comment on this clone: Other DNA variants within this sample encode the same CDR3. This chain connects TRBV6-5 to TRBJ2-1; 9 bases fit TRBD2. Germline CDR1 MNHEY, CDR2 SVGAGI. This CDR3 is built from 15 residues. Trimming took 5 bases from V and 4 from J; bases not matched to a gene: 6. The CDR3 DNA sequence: TGTGCCAGCAGTCCGACTAGCGGCAATTACAATGAGCAGTTCTTC. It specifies CASSPTSGNYNEQFF.

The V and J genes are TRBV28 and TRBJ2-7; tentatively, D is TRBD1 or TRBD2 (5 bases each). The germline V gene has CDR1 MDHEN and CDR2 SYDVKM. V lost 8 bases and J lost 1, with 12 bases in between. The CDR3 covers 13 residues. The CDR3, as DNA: TGTGCCAGCGCGGGCAGGGCATCCTACGAGCAGTACTTC. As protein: CASAGRASYEQYF.

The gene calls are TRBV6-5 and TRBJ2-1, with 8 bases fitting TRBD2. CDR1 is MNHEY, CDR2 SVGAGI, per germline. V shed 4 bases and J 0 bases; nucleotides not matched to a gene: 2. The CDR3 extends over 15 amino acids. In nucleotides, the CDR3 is TGTGCCAGCAGTTTTCGGGGGGGCTCCTACAATGAGCAGTTCTTC. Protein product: CASSFRGGSYNEQFF.

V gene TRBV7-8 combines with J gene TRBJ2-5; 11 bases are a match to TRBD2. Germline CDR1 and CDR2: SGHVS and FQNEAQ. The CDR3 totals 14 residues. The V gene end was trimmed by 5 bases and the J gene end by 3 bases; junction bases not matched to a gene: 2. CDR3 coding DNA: TGTGCCAGCAGCGGGGGACTAGCGGAAGAGACCCAGTACTTC. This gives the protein CASSGGLAEETQYF.

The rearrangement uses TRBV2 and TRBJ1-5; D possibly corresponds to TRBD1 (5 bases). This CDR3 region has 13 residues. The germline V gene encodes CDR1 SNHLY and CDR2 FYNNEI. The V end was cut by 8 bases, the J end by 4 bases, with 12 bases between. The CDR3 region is CASEGRGNQPQHF. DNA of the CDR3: TGTGCCAGCGAAGGACGGGGGAATCAGCCCCAGCATTTT.